The TCR beta chain described here comes from a study of T-cell memory formation after mild COVID-19. Study overall: The two donors had largely donor-specific TCR clusters.

Study-level results: Day 15 to 85 contracting clones showed balanced CD4/CD8; later expanders leaned CD4+. In pre-infection memory, a portion of responding clones appeared, which suggested that cross-reactive memory joined.

This clonotype occurred a few times. Antigen unknown. TCRdb reprocessed the 5' RACE reads via MiXCR and lists one record per CDR3 protein. The sample yields fewer than 300,000 distinct CDR3 sequences, over 15% seen once. The sample comprised PBMCs or a T cell subset sorted from them (not recorded which). The clonotype originates from a young man who had mild COVID-19 (a few samples of this study predate the infection). Cell type and time point are not known.

The DNA for the CDR3 is TGTGCCAGCAGGGACAGTCTCTCTGGAAACACCATATATTTT. Encoded protein: CASRDSLSGNTIYF. This rearrangement joins TRBV12-3 or TRBV12-4 to TRBJ1-3; D might be TRBD1 (6 bases). The germline V and J ends were trimmed by 6 bases and 0 bases, with 9 bases remaining between them. The CDR3 runs to 14 residues.